A selection of T cell receptor beta chains follows, all from one sample in a study of control samples from healthy donors and cancer patients. Here immunoSEQ multiplex PCR was the method, and the copy in TCRdb shows in-frame clones only, minus some. The data show approximately 150,000 clones, around 94% seen once. The sample was PBMCs. These receptors all come from a man between 60 and 70 years old with colorectal cancer. CDR3s include the opening cysteine and the closing phenylalanine or tryptophan. The D gene is left open where the match is weak. Clone size is stated in some rows and not others, as once, few, many or a class when expanded.

TRBV5-6	TRBD2	NA	TRBJ2-5	CASSFTSGGQETQYF	TGTGCCAGCAGCTTTACTAGCGGGGGTCAAGAGACCCAGTACTTC
TRBV6-5	TRBD1	NA	TRBJ1-2	CASRAQTGDGYTF	TGTGCCAGCAGGGCACAGACAGGGGACGGCTACACCTTC
TRBV19	NA	once	TRBJ1-1	CASSMTRGDTEAFF	TGTGCCAGTAGTATGACCAGAGGGGACACTGAAGCTTTCTTT
TRBV19	NA	NA	TRBJ2-1	CASTPGVQTYNEQFF	TGTGCCAGTACCCCCGGGGTCCAGACCTACAATGAGCAGTTCTTC
TRBV18	TRBD1	NA	TRBJ1-1	CASSPGQDTEAFF	TGTGCCAGCTCACCGGGACAGGACACTGAAGCTTTCTTT
TRBV28	NA	NA	TRBJ2-2	CATPGWNTGELFF	TGTGCCACCCCAGGGTGGAACACCGGGGAGCTGTTTTTT
TRBV6-2/TRBV6-3	NA	NA	TRBJ1-2	CASSYPSRAKAEGYTF	TGTGCCAGCAGTTACCCGTCCAGGGCGAAGGCGGAAGGCTACACCTTC
TRBV7-2	TRBD1	NA	TRBJ2-7	CASSSDGTGVREQYF	TGTGCCAGCAGCTCAGACGGGACAGGGGTTCGCGAGCAGTACTTC
TRBV7-2	NA	NA	TRBJ1-1	CASSFDLHVQREAFF	TGTGCCAGCAGCTTTGACTTACATGTCCAACGAGAAGCTTTCTTT
TRBV19	NA	NA	TRBJ1-2	CASSSSGQIYGYTF	TGTGCCAGTAGTTCTTCGGGACAAATCTATGGCTACACCTTC
TRBV12-3/TRBV12-4	NA	NA	TRBJ1-1	CASSSVGNTEAFF	TGTGCCAGCAGTTCCGTCGGGAACACTGAAGCTTTCTTT
TRBV4-3	NA	NA	TRBJ1-1	CASSQGAGNTEAFF	TGCGCCAGCAGCCAAGGTGCCGGAAACACTGAAGCTTTCTTT
TRBV7-8	NA	NA	TRBJ2-1	CASSFLGGVGDEQFF	TGTGCCAGCAGCTTCCTAGGGGGGGTTGGGGATGAGCAGTTCTTC
TRBV11-2	NA	NA	TRBJ2-2	CASSLRRTEVNTGELFF	TGTGCCAGCAGCTTGCGTCGTACAGAGGTTAACACCGGGGAGCTGTTTTTT
TRBV7-9	NA	NA	TRBJ2-3	CASSAGLGTDTQYF	TGTGCCAGCAGCGCAGGGCTCGGCACAGATACGCAGTATTTT
TRBV11-2	NA	NA	TRBJ1-3	CASSPRGGGNTIYF	TGTGCCAGCAGCCCACGGGGAGGTGGAAACACCATATATTTT
TRBV2	TRBD2	NA	TRBJ2-2	CASSEAGMERGVGGELFF	TGTGCCAGCAGTGAAGCGGGGATGGAGCGGGGGGTAGGCGGGGAGCTGTTTTTT
TRBV7-9	NA	NA	TRBJ1-1	CASSLKRGSGLNTEAFF	TGTGCCAGCAGCTTAAAGCGCGGATCCGGGTTAAACACTGAAGCTTTCTTT
TRBV11-3	NA	NA	TRBJ2-2	CASSLAGESFGELFF	TGTGCCAGCAGCTTAGCAGGAGAGTCTTTCGGGGAGCTGTTTTTT
TRBV19	TRBD1	NA	TRBJ1-5	CASSLTGGDQPQHF	TGTGCCAGTAGCCTGACAGGGGGCGATCAGCCCCAGCATTTT
TRBV6-5	NA	NA	TRBJ1-1	CASRNRGGTEAFF	TGTGCCAGCAGAAACCGGGGAGGCACTGAAGCTTTCTTT
TRBV29-1	TRBD1	once	TRBJ2-7	CSGGDRDEQYF	TGCAGCGGGGGGGACAGGGACGAGCAGTACTTC